This is a list of T cell receptor beta chains from one sample in a study of cytomegalovirus exposure and HLA in healthy donors. Libraries were prepared by immunoSEQ multiplex PCR; TCRdb keeps only in-frame clonotypes and omits some of them. The sample holds 90,000 to 140,000 clones; roughly an eighth are singletons and the top ten take 15% to 20%. The sequenced material came from PBMCs. The receptor set was obtained from a man between 35 and 55 years old in good health and CMV-seropositive. The CDR3 runs from the conserved cysteine through the conserved F or W. D genes are given only for firm matches. For some rows the clone size is stated as once, few or many, or as a class when expanded; others skip it.

clone size	J gene	D gene	V gene	CDR3 protein	CDR3 DNA
few	TRBJ1-5	NA	TRBV7-2	CASSTQYQPQHF	TGTGCCAGCAGCACGCAGTACCAGCCCCAGCATTTT
few	TRBJ1-5	TRBD1	TRBV4-3	CASSQDLGGWQPQHF	TGCGCCAGCAGCCAAGACTTAGGGGGCTGGCAGCCCCAGCATTTT
NA	TRBJ2-2	NA	TRBV5-4	CASSLPRQGLNTGELFF	TGTGCCAGCAGCTTGCCAAGGCAGGGACTGAACACCGGGGAGCTGTTTTTT
NA	TRBJ1-2	NA	TRBV7-8	CASSLRRVPSPNNYGYTF	TGTGCCAGCAGCTTACGGAGGGTTCCCTCCCCTAATAACTATGGCTACACCTTC
once	TRBJ2-5	NA	TRBV4-2	CASSQVEGRGMETQYF	TGTGCAAGCAGCCAAGTAGAGGGCAGAGGGATGGAGACCCAGTACTTC
few	TRBJ2-1	TRBD1	TRBV11-2	CASSLGQESREQFF	TGTGCCAGCAGCTTGGGACAGGAATCCAGGGAGCAGTTCTTC
few	TRBJ2-7	NA	TRBV6-1	CASSEAQASAYEQYF	TGTGCCAGCAGTGAAGCGCAGGCATCAGCCTACGAGCAGTACTTC
few	TRBJ1-4	TRBD1	TRBV2	CASGTANEKLFF	TGTGCCAGCGGGACAGCTAATGAAAAACTGTTTTTT
NA	TRBJ1-1	TRBD1	TRBV2	CASSDPLRTGEAFF	TGTGCCAGCAGTGACCCCCTTCGGACAGGTGAAGCTTTCTTT
NA	TRBJ1-1	NA	TRBV9	CASSDTDKTEAFF	TGTGCCAGCAGCGACACGGACAAGACTGAAGCTTTCTTT
few	TRBJ1-2	NA	TRBV27	CASSLSAAYGYTF	TGTGCCAGCAGTTTATCCGCGGCCTATGGCTACACCTTC
NA	TRBJ2-5	NA	TRBV5-1	CASRSDPRETQYF	TGCGCCAGCAGGAGCGATCCCCGAGAGACCCAGTACTTC
NA	TRBJ2-1	TRBD2	TRBV10-3	CAISPAGAGAWDEQFF	TGTGCCATCAGTCCAGCGGGGGCGGGAGCTTGGGATGAGCAGTTCTTC
NA	TRBJ2-3	TRBD2	TRBV13	CASSTGLEADTQYF	TGTGCCAGCAGCACCGGACTAGAAGCAGATACGCAGTATTTT
few	TRBJ1-4	NA	TRBV4-1	CASSQVNQGRGKLFF	TGCGCCAGCAGCCAAGTGAACCAGGGGAGAGGAAAACTGTTTTTT
NA	TRBJ1-1	NA	TRBV19	CASSSLMNTEAFF	TGTGCCAGTAGTTCCTTAATGAACACTGAAGCTTTCTTT
NA	TRBJ1-5	NA	TRBV2	CASSEDATGNQPQHF	TGTGCCAGCAGTGAAGATGCAACGGGCAATCAGCCCCAGCATTTT
NA	TRBJ2-1	NA	TRBV5-4	CASSLPRSYNEQFF	TGTGCCAGCAGCTTGCCGAGGTCCTACAATGAGCAGTTCTTC
NA	TRBJ2-3	NA	TRBV10-3	CAISTGIADTQYF	TGTGCCATCAGTACCGGGATTGCAGATACGCAGTATTTT
NA	TRBJ2-7	NA	TRBV6-5	CASSYSPPAELSGQYF	TGTGCCAGCAGTTACTCCCCTCCAGCGGAACTCTCAGGGCAGTACTTC
few	TRBJ2-1	NA	TRBV25-1	CASSEYQGRHNEQFF	TGTGCCAGCAGTGAATATCAAGGGAGACACAATGAGCAGTTCTTC
NA	TRBJ2-1	NA	TRBV7-9	CASSPMGQGLINEQFF	TGTGCCAGCAGCCCCATGGGGCAGGGATTGATCAATGAGCAGTTCTTC
NA	TRBJ1-2	NA	TRBV6-5	CASRQGSEYGYTF	TGTGCCAGCAGGCAGGGCTCTGAATACGGCTACACCTTC
NA	TRBJ1-5	NA	TRBV5-4	CASSLAGINQPQHF	TGTGCCAGCAGCTTGGCGGGGATTAATCAGCCCCAGCATTTT
NA	TRBJ2-7	NA	TRBV10-2	CASSAGKAYEQYF	TGCGCCAGCAGTGCGGGGAAGGCCTACGAGCAGTACTTC
NA	TRBJ2-4	TRBD2	TRBV19	CASSMDSGRGKNIQYF	TGTGCCAGTAGTATGGATAGCGGGAGGGGCAAAAACATTCAGTACTTC
NA	TRBJ2-5	TRBD1	TRBV27	CASSSPTGRIQETQYF	TGTGCCAGCAGTTCCCCGACAGGGCGGATTCAAGAGACCCAGTACTTC
NA	TRBJ1-2	NA	TRBV27	CASRGGGGGYTF	TGTGCCAGCAGAGGCGGGGGGGGAGGCTACACCTTC
NA	TRBJ2-7	TRBD2	TRBV4-3	CASSRISGSSYEQYF	TGCGCCAGCAGCCGGATTAGCGGGAGCTCCTACGAGCAGTACTTC
NA	TRBJ1-2	NA	TRBV6-1	CASSEGGQGSHYGYTF	TGTGCCAGCAGTGAAGGTGGGCAGGGTTCTCACTATGGCTACACCTTC
few	TRBJ2-7	TRBD1	TRBV6-5	CASSGTGTGNYEQYF	TGTGCCAGCAGTGGTACCGGGACAGGGAACTACGAGCAGTACTTC
few	TRBJ1-2	TRBD1	TRBV28	CATLDRATYGYTF	TGTGCCACCCTGGACAGGGCAACCTATGGCTACACCTTC
NA	TRBJ2-7	TRBD1	TRBV5-6	CASSPGTGLYEQYF	TGTGCCAGCAGTCCCGGGACAGGGCTTTACGAGCAGTACTTC
NA	TRBJ2-7	TRBD1	TRBV9	CASSVGTGIYEQYF	TGTGCCAGCAGCGTAGGGACAGGAATCTACGAGCAGTACTTC
NA	TRBJ2-7	TRBD2	TRBV27	CASSPRGSGSSYEQYF	TGTGCCAGCAGTCCCCGGGGTAGCGGGAGTTCCTACGAGCAGTACTTC
NA	TRBJ2-7	TRBD2	TRBV7-8	CASSFQREAVEQYF	TGTGCCAGCAGCTTCCAGCGGGAGGCGGTCGAGCAGTACTTC
NA	TRBJ1-1	NA	TRBV6-5	CASRRWTEAFF	TGTGCCAGCAGGCGTTGGACTGAAGCTTTCTTT
NA	TRBJ1-4	TRBD1	TRBV6-1	CASSRQGATNEKLFF	TGTGCCAGCAGCAGACAGGGGGCAACTAATGAAAAACTGTTTTTT
few	TRBJ2-2	TRBD2	TRBV18	CASSQTSGTGELFF	TGTGCCAGCTCACAGACTAGCGGGACCGGGGAGCTGTTTTTT
NA	TRBJ2-5	TRBD1	TRBV7-8	CASSPDRGQETQYF	TGTGCCAGCAGCCCCGACAGGGGCCAAGAGACCCAGTACTTC
few	TRBJ2-3	TRBD1	TRBV2	CASSDGTANTDTQYF	TGTGCCAGCAGTGACGGGACAGCCAACACAGATACGCAGTATTTT
few	TRBJ1-1	NA	TRBV28	CASSLSIRGTTEAFF	TGTGCCAGCAGTTTAAGTATTCGGGGGACGACTGAAGCTTTCTTT
few	TRBJ2-3	NA	TRBV11-2	CASSRDTGFSTDTQYF	TGTGCCAGCAGCCGTGATACAGGCTTTAGCACAGATACGCAGTATTTT
NA	TRBJ1-2	NA	TRBV2	CASSEGSSNYGYTF	TGTGCCAGCAGTGAGGGCAGCTCTAACTATGGCTACACCTTC
few	TRBJ1-5	TRBD1	TRBV7-2	CASSSVGQGDQPQHF	TGTGCCAGCAGCTCGGTGGGACAGGGGGATCAGCCCCAGCATTTT
few	TRBJ1-1	TRBD1	TRBV27	CASSLYRDSTPPRF	TGTGCCAGCAGTTTATATAGGGACAGCACTCCGCCTCGGTTT
NA	TRBJ2-7	NA	TRBV14	CASSQQVYYEQYF	TGTGCCAGCAGCCAACAGGTTTACTACGAGCAGTACTTC
few	TRBJ1-1	NA	TRBV5-4	CASSSPGNMGTEAFF	TGTGCCAGCAGCTCGCCCGGGAATATGGGGACTGAAGCTTTCTTT
few	TRBJ2-5	TRBD2	TRBV7-7	CASSLTGGETQYF	TGTGCCAGCAGCTTAACGGGGGGAGAGACCCAGTACTTC
NA	TRBJ2-2	NA	TRBV10-2	CASSETAWTLANTGELFF	TGCGCCAGCAGTGAGACCGCTTGGACACTTGCGAACACCGGGGAGCTGTTTTTT
NA	TRBJ2-5	TRBD1	TRBV18	CASSPPGQGLGTQYF	TGTGCCAGCTCACCACCCGGACAGGGGTTAGGGACCCAGTACTTC
NA	TRBJ1-2	NA	TRBV27	CASSPRDLVSYGYTF	TGTGCCAGCAGTCCCCGGGACTTGGTAAGTTATGGCTACACCTTC
few	TRBJ2-5	TRBD1	TRBV6-6	CASSYRGQTGETQYF	TGTGCCAGCAGTTACAGGGGACAGACCGGGGAGACCCAGTACTTC
few	TRBJ2-7	NA	TRBV5-4	CASSLGPRGEYEQYF	TGTGCCAGCAGCTTGGGCCCCAGGGGCGAATACGAGCAGTACTTC
NA	TRBJ1-5	NA	TRBV15	CATSRLPRAGGTNQPQHF	TGTGCCACCAGCAGGCTACCGAGGGCCGGAGGGACCAATCAGCCCCAGCATTTT
NA	TRBJ2-7	TRBD2	TRBV5-6	CASSLGLASRYF	TGTGCCAGCAGCTTGGGACTAGCATCGCGGTACTTC
few	TRBJ2-2	NA	TRBV9	CASTPWGENGELFF	TGTGCCAGCACCCCCTGGGGAGAGAACGGGGAGCTGTTTTTT
NA	TRBJ1-2	NA	TRBV6-1	CASILTGAYGYTF	TGTGCCAGCATCCTGACAGGCGCCTATGGCTACACCTTC